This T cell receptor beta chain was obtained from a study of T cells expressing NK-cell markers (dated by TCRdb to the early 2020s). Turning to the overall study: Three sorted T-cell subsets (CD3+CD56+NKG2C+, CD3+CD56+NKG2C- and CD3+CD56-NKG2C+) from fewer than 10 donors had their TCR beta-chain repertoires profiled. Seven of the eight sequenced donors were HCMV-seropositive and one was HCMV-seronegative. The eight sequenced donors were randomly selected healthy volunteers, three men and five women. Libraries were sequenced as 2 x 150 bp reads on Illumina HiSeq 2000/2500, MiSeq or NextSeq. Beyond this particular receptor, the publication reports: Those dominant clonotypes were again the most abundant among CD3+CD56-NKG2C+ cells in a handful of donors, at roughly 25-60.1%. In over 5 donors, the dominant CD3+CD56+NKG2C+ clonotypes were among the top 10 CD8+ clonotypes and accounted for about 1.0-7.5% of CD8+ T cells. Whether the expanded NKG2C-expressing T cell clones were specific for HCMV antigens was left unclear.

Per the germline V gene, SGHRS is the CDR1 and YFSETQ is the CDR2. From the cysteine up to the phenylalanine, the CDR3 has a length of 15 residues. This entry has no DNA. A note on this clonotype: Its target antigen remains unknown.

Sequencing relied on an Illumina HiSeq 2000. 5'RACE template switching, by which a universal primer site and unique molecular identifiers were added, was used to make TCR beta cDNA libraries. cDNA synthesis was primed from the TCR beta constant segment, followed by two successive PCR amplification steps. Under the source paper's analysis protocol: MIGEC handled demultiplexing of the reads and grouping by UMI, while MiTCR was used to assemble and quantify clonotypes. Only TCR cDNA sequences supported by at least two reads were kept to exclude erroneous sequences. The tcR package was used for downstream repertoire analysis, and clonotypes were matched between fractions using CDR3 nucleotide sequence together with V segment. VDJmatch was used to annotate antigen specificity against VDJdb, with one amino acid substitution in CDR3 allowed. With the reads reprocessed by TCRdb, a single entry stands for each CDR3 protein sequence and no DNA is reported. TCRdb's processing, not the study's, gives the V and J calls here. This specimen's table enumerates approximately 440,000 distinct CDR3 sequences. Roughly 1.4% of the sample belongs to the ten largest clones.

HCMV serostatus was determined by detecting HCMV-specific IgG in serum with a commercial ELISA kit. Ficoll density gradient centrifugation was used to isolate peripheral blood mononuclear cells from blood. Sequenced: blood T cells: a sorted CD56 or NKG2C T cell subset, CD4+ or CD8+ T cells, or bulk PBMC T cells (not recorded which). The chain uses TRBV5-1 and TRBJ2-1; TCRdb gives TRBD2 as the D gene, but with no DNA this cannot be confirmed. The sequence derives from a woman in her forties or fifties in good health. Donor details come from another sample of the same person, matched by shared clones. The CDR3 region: CASSRTSGSINEQFF.